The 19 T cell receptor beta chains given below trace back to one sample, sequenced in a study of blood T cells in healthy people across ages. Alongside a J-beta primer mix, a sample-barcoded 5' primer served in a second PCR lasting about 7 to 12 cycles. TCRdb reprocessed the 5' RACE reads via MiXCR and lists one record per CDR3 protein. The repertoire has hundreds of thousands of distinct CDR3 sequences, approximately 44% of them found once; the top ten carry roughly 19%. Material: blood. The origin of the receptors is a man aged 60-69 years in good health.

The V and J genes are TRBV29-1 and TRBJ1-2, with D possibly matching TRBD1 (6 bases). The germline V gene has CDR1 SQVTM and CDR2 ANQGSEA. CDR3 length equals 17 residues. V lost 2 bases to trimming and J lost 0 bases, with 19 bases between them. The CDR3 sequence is CSVEPRVGTPTNYGYTF. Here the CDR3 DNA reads TGCAGCGTTGAACCTAGGGTCGGGACACCTACTAACTATGGCTACACCTTC. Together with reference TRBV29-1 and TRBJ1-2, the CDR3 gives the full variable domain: SAVISQKPSRDICQRGTSLTIQCQVDSQVTMMFWYRQQPGQSLTLIATANQGSEATYESGFVIDKFPISRPNLTFSTLTVSNMSPEDSSIYLCSVEPRVGTPTNYGYTFGSGTRLTVV.

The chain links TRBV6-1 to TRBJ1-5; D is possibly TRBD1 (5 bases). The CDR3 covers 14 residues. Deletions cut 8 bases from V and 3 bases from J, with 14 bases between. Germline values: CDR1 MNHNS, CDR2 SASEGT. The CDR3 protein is CASSRPGYNQPQHF. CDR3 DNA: TGTGCCAGCTCCCGCCCAGGGTACAATCAGCCCCAGCATTTT.

CDR3 in DNA: TGCAGTGTTCAGTTGCGACTGAGCTCCTACAATGAGCAGTTCTTC. Protein product: CSVQLRLSSYNEQFF. This chain uses TRBV20-1 with TRBJ2-1; D remains unclear. Germline V gene lookup returns CDR1 DFQATT and CDR2 SNEGSKA (reference sequence). The V end was cut by 7 bases, the J end by 0 bases, with 16 bases between. CDR3 length equals 15 residues.

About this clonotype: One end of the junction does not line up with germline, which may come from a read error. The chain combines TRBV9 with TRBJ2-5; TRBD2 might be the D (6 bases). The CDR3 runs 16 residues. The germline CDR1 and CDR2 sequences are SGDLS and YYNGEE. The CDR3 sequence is CASSVDGGETGETQYF. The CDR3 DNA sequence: TGCGCCAGCAGCGTAGACGGCGGGGAAACGGGGGAGACCCAGTACTTC. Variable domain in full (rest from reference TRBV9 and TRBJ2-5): DSGVTQTPKHLITATGQRVTLRCSPRSGDLSVYWYQQSLDQGLQFLIQYYNGEERAKGNILERFSAQQFPDLHSELNLSSLELGDSALYFCASSVDGGETGETQYFGPGTRLLVL.

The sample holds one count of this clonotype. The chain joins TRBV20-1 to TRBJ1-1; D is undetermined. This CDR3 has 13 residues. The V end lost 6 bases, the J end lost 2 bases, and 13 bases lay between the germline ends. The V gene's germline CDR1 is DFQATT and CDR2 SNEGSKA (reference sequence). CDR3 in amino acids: CSATGRTNTEAFF. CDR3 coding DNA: TGCAGTGCCACTGGGAGGACTAACACTGAAGCTTTCTTT.

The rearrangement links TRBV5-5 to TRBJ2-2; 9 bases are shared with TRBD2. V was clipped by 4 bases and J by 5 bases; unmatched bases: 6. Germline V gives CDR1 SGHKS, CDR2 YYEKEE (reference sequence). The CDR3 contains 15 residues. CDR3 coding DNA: TGTGCCAGCAGCCAGGGACTAGCTTTGACCGGGGAGCTGTTTTTT. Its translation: CASSQGLALTGELFF.

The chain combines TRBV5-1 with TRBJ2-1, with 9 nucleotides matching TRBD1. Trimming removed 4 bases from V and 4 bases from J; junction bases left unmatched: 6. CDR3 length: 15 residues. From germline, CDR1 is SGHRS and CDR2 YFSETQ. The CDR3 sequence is CASSIQGARYNEQFF. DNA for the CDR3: TGCGCCAGCAGCATACAGGGGGCGCGGTACAATGAGCAGTTCTTC.

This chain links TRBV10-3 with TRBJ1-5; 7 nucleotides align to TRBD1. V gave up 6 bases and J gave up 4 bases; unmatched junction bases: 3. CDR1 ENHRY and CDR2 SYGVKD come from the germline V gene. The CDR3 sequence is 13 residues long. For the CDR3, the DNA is TGTGCCATCAGGGGGACAGAAAATCAGCCCCAGCATTTT. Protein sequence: CAIRGTENQPQHF.

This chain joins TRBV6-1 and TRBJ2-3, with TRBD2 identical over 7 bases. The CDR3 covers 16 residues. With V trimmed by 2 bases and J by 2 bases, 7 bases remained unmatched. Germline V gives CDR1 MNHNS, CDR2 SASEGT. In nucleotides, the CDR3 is TGTGCCAGCAGTGAATGGACTAGAGACTACACAGATACGCAGTATTTT. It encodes CASSEWTRDYTDTQYF.

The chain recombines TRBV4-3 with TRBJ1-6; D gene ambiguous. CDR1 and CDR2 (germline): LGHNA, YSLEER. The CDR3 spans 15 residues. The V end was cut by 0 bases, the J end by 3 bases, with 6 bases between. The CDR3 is CASSQEGFYNSPLHF. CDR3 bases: TGCGCCAGCAGCCAAGAGGGGTTCTATAATTCACCCCTCCACTTT.

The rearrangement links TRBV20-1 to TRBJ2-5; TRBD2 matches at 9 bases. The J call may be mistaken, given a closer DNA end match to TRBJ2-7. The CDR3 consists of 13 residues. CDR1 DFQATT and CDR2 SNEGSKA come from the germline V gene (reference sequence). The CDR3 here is CSATHSGGYEQYF. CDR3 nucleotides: TGCAGTGCTACTCATAGCGGGGGTTACGAGCAGTACTTC.

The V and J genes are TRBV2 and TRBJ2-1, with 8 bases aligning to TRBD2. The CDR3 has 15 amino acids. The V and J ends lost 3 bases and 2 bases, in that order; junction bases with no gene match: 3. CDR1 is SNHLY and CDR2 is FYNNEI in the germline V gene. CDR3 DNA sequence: TGTGCCAGCAGTGAGGGTAGCGGGGCCTACAATGAGCAGTTCTTC. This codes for CASSEGSGAYNEQFF.

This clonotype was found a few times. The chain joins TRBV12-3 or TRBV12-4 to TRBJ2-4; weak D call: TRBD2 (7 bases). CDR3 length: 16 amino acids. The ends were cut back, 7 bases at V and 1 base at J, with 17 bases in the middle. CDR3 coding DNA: TGTGCCAGCACCTGGGGGGGGCAGAGGGCCAAAAACATTCAGTACTTC. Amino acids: CASTWGGQRAKNIQYF.

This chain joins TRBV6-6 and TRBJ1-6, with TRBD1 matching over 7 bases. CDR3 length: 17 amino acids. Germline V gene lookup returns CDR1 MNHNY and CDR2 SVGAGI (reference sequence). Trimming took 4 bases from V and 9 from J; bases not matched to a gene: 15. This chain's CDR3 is CASSSRDGQGGISPLHF. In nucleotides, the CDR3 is TGTGCCAGCAGTTCCAGGGACGGACAAGGGGGCATTTCACCCCTCCACTTT.

The CDR3 reads CASSQEHGSPLHF. CDR3 in DNA: TGCGCCAGCAGCCAAGAACATGGTTCACCCCTCCACTTT. The chain joins TRBV4-3 to TRBJ1-6; D remains unclear. The CDR3 length is 13 residues. Germline V gives CDR1 LGHNA, CDR2 YSLEER. The V gene lost 0 bases and the J gene lost 9 bases, with 6 bases spanning the gap.

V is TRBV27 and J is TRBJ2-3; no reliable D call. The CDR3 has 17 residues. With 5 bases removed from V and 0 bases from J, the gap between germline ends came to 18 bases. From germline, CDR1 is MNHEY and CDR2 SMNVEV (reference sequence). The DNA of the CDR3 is TGTGCCAGCAGTCCGACCATCAGAGACTCTAGCACAGATACGCAGTATTTT. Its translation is CASSPTIRDSSTDTQYF.

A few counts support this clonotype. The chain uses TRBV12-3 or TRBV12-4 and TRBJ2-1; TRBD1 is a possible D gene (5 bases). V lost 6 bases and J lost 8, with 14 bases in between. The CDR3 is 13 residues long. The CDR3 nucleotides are TGTGCCAGCAGCGCTTCCAGGGTAGATGAGCAGTTCTTC. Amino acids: CASSASRVDEQFF.

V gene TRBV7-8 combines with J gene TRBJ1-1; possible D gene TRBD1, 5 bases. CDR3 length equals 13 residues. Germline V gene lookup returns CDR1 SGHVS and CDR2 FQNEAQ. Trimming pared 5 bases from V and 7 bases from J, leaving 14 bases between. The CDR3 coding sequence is TGTGCCAGCAGCCTAACAGGAGAACTTGAAGCTTTCTTT. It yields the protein CASSLTGELEAFF. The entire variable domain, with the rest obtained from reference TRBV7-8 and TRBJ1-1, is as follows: GAGVSQSPRYKVAKRGQDVALRCDPISGHVSLFWYQQALGQGPEFLTYFQNEAQLDKSGLPSDRFFAERPEGSVSTLKIQRTQQEDSAVYLCASSLTGELEAFFGQGTRLTVV.

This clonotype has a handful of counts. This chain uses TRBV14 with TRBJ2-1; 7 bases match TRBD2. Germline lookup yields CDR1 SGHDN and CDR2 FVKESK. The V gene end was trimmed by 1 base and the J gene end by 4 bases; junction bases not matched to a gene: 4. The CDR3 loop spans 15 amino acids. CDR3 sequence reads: CASSQVFGGYNEQFF. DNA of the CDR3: TGTGCCAGCAGCCAAGTTTTCGGGGGGTACAATGAGCAGTTCTTC.